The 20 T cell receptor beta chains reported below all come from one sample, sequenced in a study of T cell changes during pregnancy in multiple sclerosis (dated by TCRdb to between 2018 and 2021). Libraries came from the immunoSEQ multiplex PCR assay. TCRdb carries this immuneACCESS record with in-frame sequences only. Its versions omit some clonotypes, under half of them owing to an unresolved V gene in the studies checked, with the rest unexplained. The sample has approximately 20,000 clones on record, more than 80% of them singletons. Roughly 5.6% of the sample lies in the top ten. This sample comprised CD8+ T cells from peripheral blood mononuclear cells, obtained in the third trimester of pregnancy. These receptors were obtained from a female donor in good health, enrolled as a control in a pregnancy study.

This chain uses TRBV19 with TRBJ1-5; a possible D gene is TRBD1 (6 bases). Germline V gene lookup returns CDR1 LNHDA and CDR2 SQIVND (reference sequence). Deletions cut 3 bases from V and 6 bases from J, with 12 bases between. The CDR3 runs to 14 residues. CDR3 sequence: CASSIRDTFQPQHF. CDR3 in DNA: TGTGCCAGTAGTATCAGGGACACCTTTCAGCCCCAGCATTTT.

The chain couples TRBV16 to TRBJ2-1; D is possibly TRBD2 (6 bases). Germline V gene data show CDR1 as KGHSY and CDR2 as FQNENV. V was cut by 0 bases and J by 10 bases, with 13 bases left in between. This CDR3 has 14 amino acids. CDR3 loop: CASSQSTAGGEQFF. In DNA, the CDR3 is TGTGCCAGCAGCCAATCCACAGCTGGGGGGGAGCAGTTCTTC.

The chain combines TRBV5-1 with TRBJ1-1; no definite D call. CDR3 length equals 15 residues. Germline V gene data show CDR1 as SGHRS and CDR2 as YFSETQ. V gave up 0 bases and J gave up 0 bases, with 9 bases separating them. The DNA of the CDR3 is TGCGCCAGCAGCTTGGGGCAGGATCTGAACACTGAAGCTTTCTTT. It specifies CASSLGQDLNTEAFF.

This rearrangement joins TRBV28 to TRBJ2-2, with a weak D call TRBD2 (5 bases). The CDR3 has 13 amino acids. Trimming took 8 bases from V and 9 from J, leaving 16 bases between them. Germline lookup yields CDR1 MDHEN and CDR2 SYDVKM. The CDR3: CASGTEAVWELFF. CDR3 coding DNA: TGTGCCAGCGGCACGGAGGCTGTCTGGGAGCTGTTTTTT.

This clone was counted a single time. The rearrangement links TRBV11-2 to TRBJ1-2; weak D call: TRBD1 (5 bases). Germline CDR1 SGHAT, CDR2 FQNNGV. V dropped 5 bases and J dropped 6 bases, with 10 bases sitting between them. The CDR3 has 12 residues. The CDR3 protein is CASSPGGDGYTF. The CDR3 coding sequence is TGTGCCAGCAGCCCCGGGGGGGATGGCTACACCTTC.

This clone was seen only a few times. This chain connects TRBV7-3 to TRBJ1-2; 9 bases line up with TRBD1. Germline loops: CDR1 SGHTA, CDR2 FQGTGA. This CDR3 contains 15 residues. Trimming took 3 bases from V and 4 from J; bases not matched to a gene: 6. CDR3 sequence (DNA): TGTGCCAGCAGCTTGGGACAGGGCCCTAGCTATGGCTACACCTTC. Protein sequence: CASSLGQGPSYGYTF.

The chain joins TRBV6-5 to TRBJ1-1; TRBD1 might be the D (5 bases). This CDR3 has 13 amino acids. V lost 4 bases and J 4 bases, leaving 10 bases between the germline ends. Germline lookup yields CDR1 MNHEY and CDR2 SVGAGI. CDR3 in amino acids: CASSFDRGTEAFF. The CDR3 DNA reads TGTGCCAGCAGTTTCGACAGAGGCACTGAAGCTTTCTTT.

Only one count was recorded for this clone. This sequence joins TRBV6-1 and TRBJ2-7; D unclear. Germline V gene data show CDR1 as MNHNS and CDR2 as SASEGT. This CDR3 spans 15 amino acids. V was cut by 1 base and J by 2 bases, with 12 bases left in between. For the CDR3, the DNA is TGTGCCAGCAGTGAAGATCAGGATGGTGCCTACGAGCAGTACTTC. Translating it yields CASSEDQDGAYEQYF.

The CDR3 spells CASSLQGGGNEQYF. The CDR3 nucleotides are TGTGCCAGCAGCTTACAGGGTGGCGGGAACGAGCAGTACTTC. The chain carries TRBV11-3 and TRBJ2-7; a possible D gene is TRBD2 (6 bases). Germline lookup yields CDR1 SGHNT and CDR2 YENEEA. The CDR3 contains 14 residues. The V gene lost 2 bases and the J gene lost 5 bases, with 13 bases spanning the gap.

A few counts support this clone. CDR3 coding DNA: TGTGCCAGCAGCTTTCCAGGGGATGGCCAAGAGACCCAGTACTTC. It codes for CASSFPGDGQETQYF. The J gene is TRBJ2-5, the V gene TRBV13; perhaps TRBD1 as D (6 bases). The CDR3 runs to 15 residues. Per germline, CDR1 PRHDT and CDR2 FYEKMQ (reference sequence). V dropped 3 bases and J dropped 1 base, with 12 bases sitting between them.

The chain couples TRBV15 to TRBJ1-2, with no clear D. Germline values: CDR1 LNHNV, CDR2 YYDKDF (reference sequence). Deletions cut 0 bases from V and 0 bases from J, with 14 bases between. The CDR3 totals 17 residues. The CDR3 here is CATSRDYKELANYGYTF. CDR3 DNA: TGTGCCACCAGCAGAGATTATAAGGAGTTAGCTAACTATGGCTACACCTTC.

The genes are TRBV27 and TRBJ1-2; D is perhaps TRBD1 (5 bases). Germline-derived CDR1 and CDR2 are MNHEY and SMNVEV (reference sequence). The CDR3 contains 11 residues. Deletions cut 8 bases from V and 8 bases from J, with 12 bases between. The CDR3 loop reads CASDAGGGYTF. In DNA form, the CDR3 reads TGTGCCAGCGACGCCGGGGGGGGCTACACCTTC.

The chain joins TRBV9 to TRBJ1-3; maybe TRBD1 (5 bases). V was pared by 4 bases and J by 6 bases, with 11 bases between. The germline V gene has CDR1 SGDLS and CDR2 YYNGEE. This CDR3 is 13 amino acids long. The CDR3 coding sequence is TGTGCCAGCAGCCCAGGACAATTAAACACCATATATTTT. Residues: CASSPGQLNTIYF.

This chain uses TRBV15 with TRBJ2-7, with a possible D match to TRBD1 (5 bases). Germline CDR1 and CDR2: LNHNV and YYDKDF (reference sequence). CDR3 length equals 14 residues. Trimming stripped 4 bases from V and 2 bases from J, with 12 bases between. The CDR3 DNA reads TGTGCCACCAGCATAAGACAGTCCGCCTACGAGCAGTACTTC. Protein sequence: CATSIRQSAYEQYF.

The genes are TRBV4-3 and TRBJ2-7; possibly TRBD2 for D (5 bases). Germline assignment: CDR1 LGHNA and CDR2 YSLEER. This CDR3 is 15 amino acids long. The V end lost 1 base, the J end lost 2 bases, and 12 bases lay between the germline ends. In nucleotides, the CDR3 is TGCGCCAGCAGCCAAGTACTAGATCAAACCTACGAGCAGTACTTC. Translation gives CASSQVLDQTYEQYF.

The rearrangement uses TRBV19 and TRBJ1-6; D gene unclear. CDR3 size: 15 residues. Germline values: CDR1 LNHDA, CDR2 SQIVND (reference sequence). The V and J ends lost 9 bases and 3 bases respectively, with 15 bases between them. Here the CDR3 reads CASRDPRFYNSPLHF. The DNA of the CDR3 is TGTGCCAGCAGAGACCCGAGGTTCTATAATTCACCCCTCCACTTT.

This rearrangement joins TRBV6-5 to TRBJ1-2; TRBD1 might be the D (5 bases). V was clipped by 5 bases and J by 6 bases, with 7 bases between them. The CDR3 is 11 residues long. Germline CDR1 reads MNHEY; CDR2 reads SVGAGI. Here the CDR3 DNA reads TGTGCCAGCAGTGCAGGGAATGGCTACACCTTC. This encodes CASSAGNGYTF.

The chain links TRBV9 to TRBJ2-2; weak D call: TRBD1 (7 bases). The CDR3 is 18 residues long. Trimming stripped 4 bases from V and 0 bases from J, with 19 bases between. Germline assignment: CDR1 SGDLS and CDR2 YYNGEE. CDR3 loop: CASSFPRGDTSNTGELFF. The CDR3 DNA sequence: TGTGCCAGCAGCTTCCCCAGGGGGGACACATCGAACACCGGGGAGCTGTTTTTT. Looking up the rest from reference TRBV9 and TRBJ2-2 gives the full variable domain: DSGVTQTPKHLITATGQRVTLRCSPRSGDLSVYWYQQSLDQGLQFLIQYYNGEERAKGNILERFSAQQFPDLHSELNLSSLELGDSALYFCASSFPRGDTSNTGELFFGEGSRLTVL.

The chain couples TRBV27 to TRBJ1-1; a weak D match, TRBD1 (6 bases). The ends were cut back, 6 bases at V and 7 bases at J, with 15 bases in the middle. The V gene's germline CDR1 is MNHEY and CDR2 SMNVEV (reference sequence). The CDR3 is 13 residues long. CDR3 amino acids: CASSPKGQYEAFF. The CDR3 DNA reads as TGTGCCAGCAGCCCCAAAGGACAGTATGAAGCTTTCTTT.

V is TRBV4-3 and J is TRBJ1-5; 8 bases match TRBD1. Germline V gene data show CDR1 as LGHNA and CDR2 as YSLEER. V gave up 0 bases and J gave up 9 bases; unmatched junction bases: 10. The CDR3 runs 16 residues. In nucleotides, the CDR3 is TGCGCCAGCAGCCAAGATCCCGGGACAGGTGGTGGGCCCCAGCATTTT. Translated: CASSQDPGTGGGPQHF.